This T cell receptor (beta chain) was obtained from a study of lymphopenia after photon versus proton radiotherapy. For this clone: Its antigen is not known.

General study results and limits: Oligoclonal CD8+ Temra expansion after nadir drove photon patients' diversity drop. Post-nadir TCR diversity decline inversely tracked overall survival among those who died. Photon-treated patients lost naive T cells and TCR diversity; proton-treated stayed stable.

The assay was immunoSEQ multiplex PCR, and TCRdb's table has in-frame clones only and misses some. The sample gives 65,000 to 85,000 clones, around 92% of which show up once; 2% to 2.5% is in the top ten. This CDR3 has 14 residues. CDR1 SGHRS and CDR2 YFSETQ come from the germline V gene. Trimming left V 7 bases short and J 1 base short, with 11 bases between. The sequences come from peripheral blood, collected from a patient treated with photon-based radiotherapy. J is TRBJ2-2 and V is TRBV5-1, with D unresolved. The clonotype comes from a middle-aged woman with cholangiocarcinoma. The CDR3 loop is CASRPLGNTGELFF. In DNA, the CDR3 is TGCGCCAGCCGCCCTTTGGGGAACACCGGGGAGCTGTTTTTT.